The 10 T cell receptor beta chains presented below share a single source sample, sequenced in a study of T cell responses to AZD1222 COVID-19 vaccine. Profiling relied on immunoSEQ multiplex PCR, and the TCRdb table lists in-frame clones only, not all of them. The data show 130,000 to 150,000 clones, with roughly 87% seen just once and 5% to 5.5% held by the top ten. The sample here was peripheral blood, taken 28 days after the second dose of the MenACWY control vaccine. The receptors here all came from an adult who received the MenACWY meningococcal vaccine as a control.

The chain is built from TRBV6-6 and TRBJ1-1; no clear D gene. Trimming took 5 bases from V and 0 from J, leaving 7 bases between them. This CDR3 comprises 13 residues. Germline CDR1 MNHNY, CDR2 SVGAGI (reference sequence). The CDR3 DNA reads TGTGCCAGCAGTACAGACTTGAACACTGAAGCTTTCTTT. Its translation: CASSTDLNTEAFF.

The count of this clone is one. The chain recombines TRBV5-4 with TRBJ2-3, with TRBD2 matching over 14 bases. J was trimmed by 6 bases and V by 4 bases; bases with no gene match: 10. The CDR3 covers 17 residues. Germline V gene lookup returns CDR1 SGHNT and CDR2 YYREEE (reference sequence). The CDR3 nucleotides are TGTGCCAGCAGCCCGGGTCCCGGGACTAGCGGGAGTGATACGCAGTATTTT. It yields the protein CASSPGPGTSGSDTQYF. The whole variable domain, remainder taken from reference TRBV5-4 and TRBJ2-3, is ETGVTQSPTHLIKTRGQQVTLRCSSQSGHNTVSWYQQALGQGPQFIFQYYREEENGRGNFPPRFSGLQFPNYSSELNVNALELDDSALYLCASSPGPGTSGSDTQYFGPGTRLTVL.

This sequence joins TRBV5-1 and TRBJ2-1, with D perhaps TRBD2 (6 bases). The CDR3 covers 13 residues. Trimming removed 4 bases from V and 7 bases from J, with 12 bases in between. CDR1 and CDR2 (germline): SGHRS, YFSETQ. The CDR3 here is CASSGAGMNEQFF. CDR3 coding DNA: TGCGCCAGCAGCGGGGCGGGGATGAATGAGCAGTTCTTC.

The chain is built from TRBV19 and TRBJ2-6; perhaps D is TRBD1 or TRBD2 (5 bases each). Per the germline V gene, CDR1 is LNHDA and CDR2 is SQIVND (reference sequence). CDR3 length equals 15 residues. Trimming shortened V by 7 bases and J by 4 bases, and 14 bases separated the two germline ends. The CDR3 protein is CASTPGTSGANVLTF. The CDR3 nucleotides read TGTGCCAGTACCCCAGGGACGTCGGGGGCCAACGTCCTGACTTTC. Together with reference TRBV19 and TRBJ2-6, the CDR3 gives the full variable domain: DGGITQSPKYLFRKEGQNVTLSCEQNLNHDAMYWYRQDPGQGLRLIYYSQIVNDFQKGDIAEGYSVSREKKESFPLTVTSAQKNPTAFYLCASTPGTSGANVLTFGAGSRLTVL.

The chain couples TRBV4-3 to TRBJ2-5, with D perhaps matching TRBD1 (5 bases). Germline lookup yields CDR1 LGHNA and CDR2 YSLEER. Trimming took off 0 bases at V and 2 bases at J, with 7 bases between the two ends. CDR3 length: 14 residues. DNA of the CDR3: TGCGCCAGCAGCCAAGAAAAGGGGCAAGAGACCCAGTACTTC. Translated, it gives CASSQEKGQETQYF.

This rearrangement joins TRBV4-3 to TRBJ1-2; D is uncertain. V was cut by 4 bases and J by 5 bases, with 17 bases left in between. The CDR3 consists of 15 residues. Germline V lookup: CDR1 LGHNA, CDR2 YSLEER. In DNA, the CDR3 is TGCGCCAGCAGCCGGACCGAGGGTTTTCGGTATGGCTACACCTTC. As protein: CASSRTEGFRYGYTF.

V usage is TRBV10-2 and J usage is TRBJ1-5; possible D gene TRBD1, 5 bases. The V gene lost 6 bases and the J gene lost 0 bases, with 9 bases spanning the gap. The CDR3 is 14 residues long. Looked up from germline, CDR1 is WSHSY and CDR2 is SAAADI. For the CDR3, the DNA is TGCGCCAGCAGAGGGACGGATAGCAATCAGCCCCAGCATTTT. Translating it yields CASRGTDSNQPQHF.

This chain uses TRBV19 with TRBJ1-2; 9 bases map to TRBD1. The CDR3 loop spans 16 amino acids. The V and J ends lost 3 bases and 4 bases, in that order; junction bases with no gene match: 9. Looked up from germline, CDR1 is LNHDA and CDR2 is SQIVND (reference sequence). CDR3 DNA sequence: TGTGCCAGTAGTATGCCCTCGGGACAGGGAGGCTATGGCTACACCTTC. Protein: CASSMPSGQGGYGYTF.

V gene TRBV6-6 combines with J gene TRBJ2-2, with D unresolved. The CDR3 consists of 14 residues. CDR1 and CDR2 (germline): MNHNY, SVGAGI (reference sequence). V was clipped by 4 bases and J by 6 bases, with 12 bases between them. The chain's CDR3 is CASSLDGSAGELFF. CDR3 DNA sequence: TGTGCCAGCAGTTTGGACGGGTCCGCCGGGGAGCTGTTTTTT.

With respect to this clone: The junction does not match germline at one end; this may be a read error. The V and J genes are TRBV28 and TRBJ2-1; TRBD2 aligns across 10 bases. The germline V gene encodes CDR1 MDHEN and CDR2 SYDVKM. CDR3 size: 15 residues. CDR3 amino acids: CASSLTSLAGVPGVF. DNA for the CDR3: TGTGCCAGCAGTTTAACATCGCTAGCGGGAGTCCCGGGGGTCTTC. The complete variable domain, with remaining parts taken from reference TRBV28 and TRBJ2-1, reads DVKVTQSSRYLVKRTGEKVFLECVQDMDHENMFWYRQDPGLGLRLIYFSYDVKMKEKGDIPEGYSVSREKKERFSLILESASTNQTSMYLCASSLTSLAGVPGVFGPGTRLTVL.